These T cell receptor beta chains were read from a single sample in a study of blood T cell repertoires in COVID-19. Libraries were prepared by immunoSEQ multiplex PCR; TCRdb keeps only in-frame clonotypes and omits some of them. The table shows 310,000 or so clones, with about 85% occurring only once. The sequenced material came from peripheral blood. These receptors were collected from a woman aged 45 to 65 who had recovered from COVID-19. The CDR3 runs from the conserved cysteine through the conserved F or W. A D gene is named only where the DNA matches it firmly. A row's size may be missing; if present it is once, few, many or a size class.

>.|.|TRBJ1-1|TRBV5-1
TGCGCCAGCAGCTCACTCGACAGGAGCACTGAAGCTTTCTTT
CASSSLDRSTEAFF
>TRBD1|.|TRBJ1-4|TRBV5-1
TGCGCCAGCAGCCAGGGGGACTTTAATGAAAAACTGTTTTTT
CASSQGDFNEKLFF
>TRBD1|.|TRBJ2-7|TRBV7-2
TGTGCCAGCAGGAAGGACAGGGAGGACGAAACCGAGCAGTACTTC
CASRKDREDETEQYF
>.|.|TRBJ1-2|TRBV7-2
TGTGCCAGCAGTCCTTACAGGGCTCCGGGCTACACCTTC
CASSPYRAPGYTF
>TRBD1|few|TRBJ1-5|TRBV19
TGTGCCAGTAGTACCGGGACAGGGAGATTAAGCAATCAGCCCCAGCATTTT
CASSTGTGRLSNQPQHF
>TRBD2|once|TRBJ2-5|TRBV4-3
TGCGCCAGCAGCCAAGGGAGCGGGGGGGCTCTAGAGACCCAGTACTTC
CASSQGSGGALETQYF
>TRBD2|.|TRBJ2-7|TRBV23-1
TGCGCCAGCAGTCAATTGGTCCCTTTCCCTCGGGGCCCGGGGGGCTACGAGCAGTACTTC
CASSQLVPFPRGPGGYEQYF
>.|once|TRBJ2-2|TRBV18
TGTGCCAGCTCACCACCAACTGGTACCGGGGAGCTGTTTTTT
CASSPPTGTGELFF
>TRBD1|once|TRBJ1-2|TRBV30
TGTGCCTTCTCGGGCAGGGGGTTTTATGGCTACACCTTC
CAFSGRGFYGYTF
>.|once|TRBJ2-1|TRBV6-2/TRBV6-3
TGTGCCAGCAGCGTTTGGGGGGGGGCAACTTACAATGAGCAGTTCTTC
CASSVWGGATYNEQFF
>TRBD2|.|TRBJ2-7|TRBV5-1
TGCGCCAGCAGGACGGGGACTAGCGGGGCCTACGAGCAGTACTTC
CASRTGTSGAYEQYF
>.|.|TRBJ1-1|TRBV3-1/TRBV3-2
TGTGCCAGCAGCCAAGATCTCGGAGGGATGAACACTGAAGCTTTCTTT
CASSQDLGGMNTEAFF
>TRBD1|.|TRBJ2-7|TRBV12-5
TGTGCTAGTGGTTGGGACAGCTACGAGCAGTACTTC
CASGWDSYEQYF
>.|.|TRBJ1-4|TRBV11-1
TGTGCCAGCAGCTTACCAGGGGACGGGGAAAAACTGTTTTTT
CASSLPGDGEKLFF
>TRBD1|.|TRBJ2-1|TRBV14
TGTGCCAGCAGCCGGATCCCAGGGGGTTGGAATGAGCAGTTCTTC
CASSRIPGGWNEQFF
>TRBD1|.|TRBJ2-7|TRBV27
TGTGCCAGCAGTTTATTGGGGACAGGGGGAGATCAGTACTTC
CASSLLGTGGDQYF
>.|.|TRBJ1-6|TRBV7-9
TGTGCCAGCAGCTTAGGAACGGGACAACCACCCCTCCACTTT
CASSLGTGQPPLHF
>TRBD1|.|TRBJ1-1|TRBV29-1
TGCAGCGGGGAACAGGGGACCACTGAAGCTTTCTTT
CSGEQGTTEAFF
>.|.|TRBJ1-4|TRBV9
TGTGCCAGCAGCCCCCGGACAGTCCCAAATGAAAAACTGTTTTTT
CASSPRTVPNEKLFF
>TRBD2|once|TRBJ2-5|TRBV7-2
TGTGCCAGCAGCTTAGCGGCTAGCGGGGGTCAAGAGACCCAGTACTTC
CASSLAASGGQETQYF
>.|once|TRBJ2-1|TRBV28
TGTGCCAGCAGTCCCACTCGAGAGCGGTCTAACAATGAGCAGTTCTTC
CASSPTRERSNNEQFF
>.|.|TRBJ1-4|TRBV11-2
TGTGCCAGCAGCTTAGCTGGTCAGTATAATGAAAAACTGTTTTTT
CASSLAGQYNEKLFF
>TRBD1|.|TRBJ2-3|TRBV3-1/TRBV3-2
TGTGCCAGCAGCCCGGGACAGATAAGCACAGATACGCAGTATTTT
CASSPGQISTDTQYF
>.|.|TRBJ2-3|TRBV5-4
TGTGCCCTCGGAGGCAGGGGCTTCACAGATACGCAGTATTTT
CALGGRGFTDTQYF
>.|.|TRBJ1-1|TRBV9
TGTGCCAGCAGCGTCGGCCCCAGGCCTGAAGCTTTCTTT
CASSVGPRPEAFF
>TRBD1|.|TRBJ2-3|TRBV19
TGTGCCAGTAGTACACTACAGGGGGCAGATACGCAGTATTTT
CASSTLQGADTQYF
>.|.|TRBJ2-2|TRBV7-2
TGTGCCAGCAGCTTTCAGGGGAACGCCGGGGAGCTGTTTTTT
CASSFQGNAGELFF